The 11 T cell receptor beta chains presented below share a single source sample, sequenced in a study of neoadjuvant anti-PD-1 for oral cavity cancer. Repertoires were generated with immunoSEQ multiplex PCR, while TCRdb's copy carries only in-frame clones and drops some. The table records about 15,000 clones, 70% of them present only once. Source: PBMCs, taken before nivolumab (anti-PD-1) treatment. These receptors all stem from a person aged 35-79 years with oral cavity squamous cell carcinoma.

The genes are TRBV6-1 and TRBJ2-7; 9 bases align to TRBD2. The germline V gene has CDR1 MNHNS and CDR2 SASEGT. The V gene end was trimmed by 10 bases and the J gene end by 2 bases; junction bases not matched to a gene: 12. This CDR3 comprises 15 residues. The CDR3 DNA reads TGTGCCACCGGGGCCGAGGCTAGCGGGACCTACGAGCAGTACTTC. Residues: CATGAEASGTYEQYF.

The chain recombines TRBV15 with TRBJ2-3; the match to TRBD1 covers 7 bases. Germline V gene sequence: CDR1 LNHNV, CDR2 YYDKDF (reference sequence). This CDR3 comprises 15 residues. After removal of 4 bases from V and 2 bases from J, the junction contained 6 bases not matched to a gene. The CDR3 nucleotides are TGTGCCACCAGCAAGACAGGGAGTCCCACAGATACGCAGTATTTT. This codes for CATSKTGSPTDTQYF.

V gene TRBV27 combines with J gene TRBJ1-5; D not resolved. V gave up 2 bases and J gave up 7 bases, with 12 bases separating them. CDR3 size: 14 residues. CDR1 is MNHEY and CDR2 is SMNVEV in the germline V gene (reference sequence). CDR3 region: CASSLVGRGQPQHF. CDR3 bases: TGTGCCAGCAGTTTAGTTGGTCGTGGCCAGCCCCAGCATTTT.

The rearrangement links TRBV5-1 to TRBJ1-2; the D gene is possibly TRBD1 (6 bases). There are 15 residues in the CDR3. CDR1 is SGHRS and CDR2 is YFSETQ in the germline V gene. V lost 4 bases, J lost 8 bases, and 21 bases lay in between. Here the CDR3 reads CASSGTGTLSNGYTF. The CDR3 DNA is TGCGCCAGCAGCGGAACCGGGACACTAAGTAACGGCTACACCTTC.

The chain couples TRBV9 to TRBJ2-1; TRBD2 agrees at 7 bases. The CDR3 spans 16 residues. V lost 3 bases to trimming and J lost 3 bases; unmatched junction nucleotides: 9. The V gene's germline CDR1 is SGDLS and CDR2 YYNGEE. The CDR3 sequence: CASSGPQTSNYNEQFF. DNA for the CDR3: TGTGCCAGCAGCGGGCCCCAGACTAGCAACTACAATGAGCAGTTCTTC.

The chain combines TRBV12-1 with TRBJ2-1; the table's D gene call, TRBD2, was not cross checked with the DNA. TRBV12-1 has pseudogene status. The CDR3 has 19 residues. In DNA form, the CDR3 reads TGTGCCAGCAGCCAGCGGACTAGCGGGAGCAAACAATCCTACAATGAGCAGTTCTTC. Amino acids: CASSQRTSGSKQSYNEQFF.

This clone was seen more than once but under ten times. V is TRBV27 and J is TRBJ1-2; D is uncertain. The CDR3 spans 14 residues. Per germline, CDR1 MNHEY and CDR2 SMNVEV (reference sequence). V was cut by 5 bases and J by 2 bases, with 12 bases left in between. The CDR3 DNA follows: TGTGCCAGCAGTAGCCTTTGGGGAAACTATGGCTACACCTTC. This sequence encodes CASSSLWGNYGYTF.

The rearrangement links TRBV30 to TRBJ1-2; no firm D call. Deletions cut 4 bases from V and 7 bases from J, with 25 bases between. The CDR3 has 16 residues. CDR1 and CDR2 from the germline V gene are GTSNPN and SVGIG (reference sequence). DNA of the CDR3: TGTGCCTGGATCCCGAGGGTACCCCTGAGGGAAGGTGGCTACACCTTC. Encoded protein: CAWIPRVPLREGGYTF.

This chain connects TRBV2 to TRBJ1-5; 7 bases are shared with TRBD1. Germline V gene sequence: CDR1 SNHLY, CDR2 FYNNEI. The CDR3 is made up of 14 amino acids. J gave up 4 bases and V 6 bases, and 6 bases lay outside the gene matches. The CDR3 loop is CASSPGQRNQPQHF. The CDR3 region has the DNA TGTGCCAGCAGCCCGGGACAGAGAAATCAGCCCCAGCATTTT.

V is TRBV6-5 and J is TRBJ2-1; tentatively, D is TRBD2 (5 bases). V was pared by 6 bases and J by 6 bases, with 15 bases between. Per the germline V gene, CDR1 is MNHEY and CDR2 is SVGAGI. CDR3 length equals 14 residues. The CDR3 loop is CASREETGSNEQFF. In nucleotides, the CDR3 is TGTGCCAGCAGGGAGGAAACTGGTTCCAATGAGCAGTTCTTC.

The genes are TRBV29-1 and TRBJ2-1; D call uncertain. Per the germline V gene, CDR1 is SQVTM and CDR2 is ANQGSEA. Trimming left V 4 bases short and J 0 bases short, with 19 bases between. The CDR3 runs to 17 residues. The CDR3 sequence: CSVAPRLHGSSYNEQFF. The CDR3 DNA is TGCAGCGTTGCTCCACGGCTACACGGAAGCTCCTACAATGAGCAGTTCTTC.